The 29 T cell receptor beta chains below come from one sample, sequenced in a study of identical twins. TCRdb analysed the 5' RACE reads with MiXCR anew, one entry per CDR3 protein. The sample comprises around 550,000 distinct CDR3 sequences, about 15% of which are singletons, and nearly 0.45% rests with the top ten. The same sample was also studied in work on yellow fever vaccine responses in identical twins.

Material for sequencing was CD4+ T cells sorted from blood. Every receptor here comes from a woman between 18 and 29 years old in good health.

In DNA, the CDR3 is TGTGCCAGCAGTCCCGGGTGGGCCCGTCCAGATACGCAGTATTTT. Translating it yields CASSPGWARPDTQYF. This chain uses TRBV12-3 or TRBV12-4 with TRBJ2-3; the D is unclear. Trimming removed 5 bases from V and 4 bases from J, with 16 bases in between. This CDR3 comprises 15 residues.

V is TRBV6-4 and J is TRBJ2-1; D unresolved. CDR1 is MRHNA and CDR2 is SNTAGT in the germline V gene. V dropped 4 bases and J dropped 7 bases, with 11 bases sitting between them. This CDR3 region has 13 residues. The CDR3 is CASSGELWNEQFF. The CDR3 coding sequence is TGTGCCAGCAGTGGCGAACTATGGAATGAGCAGTTCTTC.

This clonotype was found a few times. V gene TRBV29-1 combines with J gene TRBJ2-1; D gene unclear. CDR1 is SQVTM, CDR2 ANQGSEA, per germline. This CDR3 is built from 12 residues. Trimming took 1 base from V and 1 from J, leaving 2 bases between them. The CDR3 DNA sequence: TGCAGCGTTGAAGGGTCCTACAATGAGCAGTTCTTC. Amino acid sequence: CSVEGSYNEQFF.

This clonotype was seen more than once but under ten times. The chain is built from TRBV12-3 or TRBV12-4 and TRBJ1-1, with D perhaps matching TRBD1 (6 bases). The CDR3 sequence is 18 residues long. V lost 6 bases and J lost 5, with 28 bases in between. CDR3 residues: CASSSKTGTPPVVTEAFF. Here the CDR3 DNA reads TGTGCCAGCAGCAGCAAAACCGGGACACCGCCGGTCGTAACTGAAGCTTTCTTT.

The V and J genes are TRBV6-1 and TRBJ2-1; 9 bases match TRBD1. The J segment lost 9 bases and the V segment lost 6 bases, leaving 6 bases of the junction unmatched. In germline, CDR1 is MNHNS, CDR2 SASEGT. This CDR3 has 13 amino acids. The CDR3, as DNA: TGTGCCAGCAGCCCCGACAGGGGGGGTGAGCAGTTCTTC. Translation: CASSPDRGGEQFF.

The chain recombines TRBV29-1 with TRBJ2-1; D is unclear. V shed 3 bases and J shed 8 bases, with 11 bases lying between them. CDR1 is SQVTM and CDR2 is ANQGSEA in the germline V gene. This CDR3 has 12 residues. DNA for the CDR3: TGCAGCGTTGATTACTCGAGTCATGAGCAGTTCTTC. This encodes CSVDYSSHEQFF.

This clonotype came up a few times. The chain combines TRBV10-2 with TRBJ1-1; D is unresolved. From germline, CDR1 is WSHSY and CDR2 SAAADI. V was clipped by 7 bases and J by 6 bases, with 18 bases between them. CDR3 length equals 14 residues. CDR3: CASTHNLIVSEAFF. CDR3 coding DNA: TGCGCCAGCACCCATAACCTTATAGTATCTGAAGCTTTCTTT.

The genes are TRBV5-1 and TRBJ1-6, with D maybe TRBD1 (5 bases). V gave up 3 bases and J gave up 8 bases, with 12 bases separating them. This CDR3 contains 14 residues. Germline V gives CDR1 SGHRS, CDR2 YFSETQ. The CDR3 reads CASSSIEGDSPLHF. The CDR3 bases are TGCGCCAGCAGCTCGATCGAAGGGGATTCACCCCTCCACTTT.

This clonotype was detected many times. The rearrangement joins TRBV5-1 to TRBJ2-3, with D maybe TRBD1 (5 bases). The CDR3 is 14 amino acids. Germline V gene data show CDR1 as SGHRS and CDR2 as YFSETQ. Deletions cut 2 bases from V and 9 bases from J, with 16 bases between. In DNA form, the CDR3 reads TGCGCCAGCAGCTTCGACAGATCCTCCGTCACGCAGTATTTT. It is translated as CASSFDRSSVTQYF.

Only a few counts were recorded for this clonotype. The rearrangement links TRBV7-8 to TRBJ2-1, with TRBD2 matching 7 bases. V shed 2 bases, J shed 7 bases, and the junction held 8 bases outside the gene matches. CDR3 size: 15 residues. Per germline, CDR1 SGHVS and CDR2 FQNEAQ. The CDR3 region has the DNA TGTGCCAGCAGCTTATTACTAGCGTCGGGGAATGAGCAGTTCTTC. Its translation is CASSLLLASGNEQFF.

This clonotype was detected a few times. The V and J genes are TRBV27 and TRBJ2-1, with D possibly called TRBD1 or TRBD2 (6 bases each). V lost 3 bases and J lost 9, with 21 bases in between. The V gene's germline CDR1 is MNHEY and CDR2 SMNVEV (reference sequence). The CDR3 length is 16 residues. The CDR3 region is CASSFIEAGSRGEQFF. In DNA form, the CDR3 reads TGTGCCAGCAGTTTTATCGAAGCGGGTAGCAGGGGTGAGCAGTTCTTC.

V is TRBV5-1 and J is TRBJ2-3; possibly TRBD2 for D (6 bases). The V gene lost 2 bases and the J gene lost 6 bases, with 16 bases spanning the gap. The CDR3 is 15 residues long. The germline CDR1 and CDR2 sequences are SGHRS and YFSETQ. This CDR3 reads CASSLRESQGDTQYF. In DNA form, the CDR3 reads TGCGCCAGCAGCTTACGGGAGTCCCAGGGTGATACGCAGTATTTT.

This clonotype was counted between two and nine times. The chain is built from TRBV5-1 and TRBJ2-2; TRBD1 aligns across 8 bases. This CDR3 comprises 14 residues. The V gene end was trimmed by 5 bases and the J gene end by 2 bases; junction bases not matched to a gene: 2. Looked up from germline, CDR1 is SGHRS and CDR2 is YFSETQ. The CDR3 coding sequence is TGCGCCAGCAGGGACAGGGAAAACACCGGGGAGCTGTTTTTT. This codes for CASRDRENTGELFF.

The DNA of the CDR3 is TGTGCCAGCAGCTCCGGGGGTGGTGGTTATGGCTACACCTTC. It specifies CASSSGGGGYGYTF. This chain uses TRBV7-9 with TRBJ1-2, with a possible D match to TRBD1 (5 bases). V was cut by 4 bases and J by 5 bases, with 14 bases left in between. Germline CDR1 SEHNR, CDR2 FQNEAQ (reference sequence). The CDR3 covers 14 residues.

This clonotype appeared a few times. V and J are TRBV25-1 and TRBJ2-1; TRBD1 matches 8 bases. CDR1 is MGHDK and CDR2 is SYGVNS in the germline V gene. Trimming at V came to 6 bases and at J to 2 bases, leaving 6 bases not matched to a gene. This CDR3 region has 15 residues. This CDR3 is CASSPRQGTYNEQFF. The CDR3 DNA follows: TGTGCCAGCAGCCCTAGACAGGGGACCTACAATGAGCAGTTCTTC. The full variable domain, completed using reference TRBV25-1 and TRBJ2-1, is EADIYQTPRYLVIGTGKKITLECSQTMGHDKMYWYQQDPGMELHLIHYSYGVNSTEKGDLSSESTVSRIRTEHFPLTLESARPSHTSQYLCASSPRQGTYNEQFFGPGTRLTVL.

DNA of the CDR3: TGTGCCAGCAGTACACCGGGACTAGCGGGAGTGGGCACCGGGGAGCTGTTTTTT. Its translation is CASSTPGLAGVGTGELFF. This rearrangement joins TRBV6-1 to TRBJ2-2; TRBD2 matches 14 bases. The germline V gene encodes CDR1 MNHNS and CDR2 SASEGT. After removal of 5 bases from V and 4 bases from J, the junction contained 9 bases not matched to a gene. The CDR3 runs 18 residues.

This clonotype was counted at least ten times. The rearrangement uses TRBV3-1 and TRBJ2-2; D unresolved. This CDR3 spans 12 amino acids. V dropped 6 bases and J dropped 1 base, with 3 bases sitting between them. CDR1 is LGHDT and CDR2 is YNNKEL in the germline V gene (reference sequence). CDR3 bases: TGTGCCAGCAGACAGAACACCGGGGAGCTGTTTTTT. This sequence encodes CASRQNTGELFF.

The chain uses TRBV7-9 and TRBJ2-1; 10 bases match TRBD2. The CDR3 is made up of 15 amino acids. The germline CDR1 and CDR2 sequences are SEHNR and FQNEAQ (reference sequence). Trimming took 5 bases from V and 7 from J; bases not matched to a gene: 8. This chain's CDR3 is CASSPSGRAWNEQFF. The DNA of the CDR3 is TGTGCCAGCAGCCCGAGCGGGAGGGCCTGGAATGAGCAGTTCTTC. Supplemented by reference TRBV7-9 and TRBJ2-1, the full variable domain reads DTGVSQNPRHKITKRGQNVTFRCDPISEHNRLYWYRQTLGQGPEFLTYFQNEAQLEKSRLLSDRFSAERPKGSFSTLEIQRTEQGDSAMYLCASSPSGRAWNEQFFGPGTRLTVL.

This clonotype came up many times. The V gene is TRBV5-1, the J gene TRBJ2-5; D possibly corresponds to TRBD2 (5 bases). The V end lost 1 base, the J end lost 4 bases, and 11 bases lay between the germline ends. The V gene's germline CDR1 is SGHRS and CDR2 YFSETQ. This CDR3 is built from 14 residues. CDR3 sequence (DNA): TGCGCCAGCAGCTTGAATCCTGGAGGAGAGACCCAGTACTTC. Protein: CASSLNPGGETQYF.

In this sample, this clonotype turned up a few times. The chain uses TRBV28 and TRBJ1-5; D might be TRBD1 (6 bases). This CDR3 contains 14 residues. The germline gives CDR1 MDHEN, CDR2 SYDVKM. The V gene lost 6 bases and the J gene lost 5 bases, with 14 bases spanning the gap. CDR3 region: CASRGGSGYQPQHF. In DNA, the CDR3 is TGTGCCAGCAGAGGGGGGTCGGGATATCAGCCCCAGCATTTT.

This clonotype was detected a few times. The rearrangement links TRBV5-6 to TRBJ2-6; unclear D gene. The CDR3 loop spans 18 amino acids. Deletions cut 3 bases from V and 0 bases from J, with 16 bases between. Germline V lookup: CDR1 SGHDT, CDR2 YYEEEE. CDR3 amino acids: CASSYRTDGISGANVLTF. CDR3 bases: TGTGCCAGCAGCTATCGGACGGACGGAATCTCTGGGGCCAACGTCCTGACTTTC.

The chain employs TRBV12-3 or TRBV12-4 and TRBJ2-2, with 7 bases that match TRBD1. The CDR3 covers 15 residues. With 5 bases clipped from V and 5 bases from J, the junction kept 8 bases outside the gene matches. CDR3 coding DNA: TGTGCCAGCAGTCCCCGACAGGGTCGGACCGGGGAGCTGTTTTTT. It translates to CASSPRQGRTGELFF.

This clonotype was recorded a few times. This chain connects TRBV12-5 to TRBJ1-5; no definite D call. V lost 1 base and J 6 bases, leaving 7 bases between the germline ends. This CDR3 comprises 13 residues. CDR1 and CDR2 (germline): LGHNT, FRNRAP. The CDR3 DNA follows: TGTGCTAGTGGTTTGGACCTGGGTCAGCCCCAGCATTTT. It encodes CASGLDLGQPQHF. The full variable domain, rest sourced from reference TRBV12-5 and TRBJ1-5, is DARVTQTPRHKVTEMGQEVTMRCQPILGHNTVFWYRQTMMQGLELLAYFRNRAPLDDSGMPKDRFSAEMPDATLATLKIQPSEPRDSAVYFCASGLDLGQPQHFGDGTRLSIL.

The gene calls are TRBV28 and TRBJ2-3; maybe TRBD1 (6 bases). The CDR3 length is 16 residues. Germline-derived CDR1 and CDR2 are MDHEN and SYDVKM. Deletions cut 4 bases from V and 1 base from J, with 15 bases between. CDR3 loop: CASSSHTGKGTDTQYF. The CDR3, as DNA: TGTGCCAGCAGTTCACATACAGGGAAAGGCACAGATACGCAGTATTTT. The entire variable domain, with the rest obtained from reference TRBV28 and TRBJ2-3, is as follows: DVKVTQSSRYLVKRTGEKVFLECVQDMDHENMFWYRQDPGLGLRLIYFSYDVKMKEKGDIPEGYSVSREKKERFSLILESASTNQTSMYLCASSSHTGKGTDTQYFGPGTRLTVL.

This clonotype was counted between two and nine times. The V call is TRBV5-5, the J call TRBJ1-6; TRBD1 is a possible D gene (5 bases). The CDR3 loop spans 14 amino acids. Germline CDR1 and CDR2: SGHKS and YYEKEE (reference sequence). Trimming stripped 3 bases from V and 7 bases from J, with 11 bases between. The CDR3 region is CASSSGLGNSPLHF. CDR3 nucleotide sequence: TGTGCCAGCAGCTCGGGGCTGGGGAATTCACCCCTCCACTTT.

This clonotype occurred a few times. V and J are TRBV3-1 and TRBJ1-1, with D perhaps matching TRBD1 (6 bases). CDR3 length: 13 residues. CDR1 LGHDT and CDR2 YNNKEL come from the germline V gene (reference sequence). V was clipped by 7 bases and J by 4 bases, with 13 bases between them. Written as DNA, the CDR3 is TGTGCCAGCACCTCACAGGGCGCCACTGAAGCTTTCTTT. It yields the protein CASTSQGATEAFF.

The chain carries TRBV10-3 and TRBJ2-2; D remains ambiguous. In germline, CDR1 is ENHRY, CDR2 SYGVKD. The CDR3 is 14 residues long. V was pared by 6 bases and J by 0 bases, with 8 bases between. CDR3 sequence reads: CAIRGESNTGELFF. The CDR3 region has the DNA TGTGCCATCAGGGGCGAATCGAACACCGGGGAGCTGTTTTTT.

This clonotype was picked up many times. The V call is TRBV10-2, the J call TRBJ2-3, with D possibly matching TRBD1 (6 bases). The CDR3 totals 18 residues. Per germline, CDR1 WSHSY and CDR2 SAAADI. The germline V and J ends were trimmed by 4 bases and 9 bases, with 29 bases remaining between them. The CDR3 spells CASSVGTPVKIEDITQYF. CDR3 nucleotides: TGCGCCAGCAGTGTCGGGACACCCGTAAAAATAGAGGATATCACGCAGTATTTT.

J is TRBJ2-3 and V is TRBV5-1; D unclear. The V gene's germline CDR1 is SGHRS and CDR2 YFSETQ. V lost 7 bases, J lost 4 bases, and 19 bases lay in between. The CDR3 is made up of 15 amino acids. CDR3 protein: CASGTYGVGADTQYF. CDR3 nucleotide sequence: TGCGCCAGCGGAACCTATGGGGTCGGCGCAGATACGCAGTATTTT. Full variable domain (missing parts from reference TRBV5-1 and TRBJ2-3): KAGVTQTPRYLIKTRGQQVTLSCSPISGHRSVSWYQQTPGQGLQFLFEYFSETQRNKGNFPGRFSGRQFSNSRSEMNVSTLELGDSALYLCASGTYGVGADTQYFGPGTRLTVL.